This TCR beta chain was recorded in a study of PD-1 blockade in mismatch repair-deficient tumors. Points from the study as a whole: Rapid post-treatment expansion, then contraction, generally preceding radiologic response, marked tumor-resident clones.

CDR3 length: 16 amino acids. V lost 0 bases to trimming and J lost 3 bases; unmatched junction nucleotides: 1. Germline lookup yields CDR1 SGHNT and CDR2 YYREEE (reference sequence). All patients were mismatch repair deficient, assessed by either PCR or immunohistochemistry. TCR sequencing covered a few patients who responded to pembrolizumab. Profiling relied on immunoSEQ multiplex PCR, and the TCRdb table lists in-frame clones only, not all of them. The sample gives some 48,000 clones, over 70% of which show up once; roughly 8.8% is in the top ten. On this clone: Its antigen remains unidentified.

This chain uses TRBV5-4 with TRBJ2-1; 12 nucleotides align to TRBD2. This receptor was obtained from an adult with mismatch repair-deficient cancer. The input for sequencing was peripheral blood, taken 20 weeks after starting pembrolizumab. In nucleotides, the CDR3 is TGTGCCAGCAGCTTGGGGGGACTAGCGGGCTACAATGAGCAGTTCTTC. This codes for CASSLGGLAGYNEQFF.